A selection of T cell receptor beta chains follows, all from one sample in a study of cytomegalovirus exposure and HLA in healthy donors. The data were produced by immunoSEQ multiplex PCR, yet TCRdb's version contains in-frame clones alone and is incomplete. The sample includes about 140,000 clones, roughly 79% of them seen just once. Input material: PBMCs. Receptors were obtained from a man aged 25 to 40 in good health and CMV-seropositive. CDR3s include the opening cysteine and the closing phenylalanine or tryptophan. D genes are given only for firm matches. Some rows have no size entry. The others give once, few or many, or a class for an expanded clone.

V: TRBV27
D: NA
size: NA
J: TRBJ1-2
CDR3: CASSPDRYNYGYTF
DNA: TGTGCCAGCAGTCCTGACAGATATAACTATGGCTACACCTTC

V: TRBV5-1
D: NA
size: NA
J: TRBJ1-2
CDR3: CASSPGRQQFYGYTF
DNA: TGCGCCAGCAGCCCCGGGAGACAGCAATTCTATGGCTACACCTTC

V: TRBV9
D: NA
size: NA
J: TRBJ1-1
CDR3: CASSEGPDTEAFF
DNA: TGTGCCAGCAGCGAGGGGCCTGACACTGAAGCTTTCTTT

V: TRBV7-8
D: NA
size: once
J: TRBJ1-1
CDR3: CASSPRGYTEAFF
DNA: TGTGCCAGCAGCCCAAGGGGATACACTGAAGCTTTCTTT

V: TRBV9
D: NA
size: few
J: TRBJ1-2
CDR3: CASSGGGTSNYGYTF
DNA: TGTGCCAGCAGCGGAGGCGGCACGTCTAACTATGGCTACACCTTC

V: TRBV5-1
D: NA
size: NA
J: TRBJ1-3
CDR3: CASSPRGGSSGNTIYF
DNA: TGCGCCAGCAGCCCACGGGGGGGTTCATCAGGAAACACCATATATTTT

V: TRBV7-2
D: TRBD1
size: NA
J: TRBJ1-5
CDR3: CASSSQGVGNQPQHF
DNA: TGTGCCAGCAGCTCCCAGGGGGTAGGGAATCAGCCCCAGCATTTT

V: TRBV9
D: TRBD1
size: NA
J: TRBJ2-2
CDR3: CASSVGDRGTGELFF
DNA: TGTGCCAGCAGCGTAGGGGACAGGGGCACCGGGGAGCTGTTTTTT

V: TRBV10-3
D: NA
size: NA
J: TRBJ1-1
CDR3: CAISDWEVKATEAFF
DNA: TGTGCCATCAGTGACTGGGAGGTGAAGGCCACTGAAGCTTTCTTT

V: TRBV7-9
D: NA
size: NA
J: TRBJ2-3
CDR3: CASREGGYTDTQYF
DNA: TGTGCCAGCAGGGAAGGCGGATACACAGATACGCAGTATTTT

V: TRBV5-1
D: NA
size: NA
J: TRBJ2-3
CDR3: CASSLVADTQYF
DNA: TGCGCCAGCAGCTTGGTTGCGGATACGCAGTATTTT

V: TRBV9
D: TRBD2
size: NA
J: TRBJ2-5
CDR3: CASSVGTSGAETQYF
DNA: TGTGCCAGCAGCGTCGGGACTAGCGGGGCCGAGACCCAGTACTTC

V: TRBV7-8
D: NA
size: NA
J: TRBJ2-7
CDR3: CASSPGGSEQYF
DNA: TGTGCCAGCAGCCCCGGCGGTTCCGAGCAGTACTTC

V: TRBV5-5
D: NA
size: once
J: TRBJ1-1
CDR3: CASSSRIHTEAFF
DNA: TGTGCCAGCAGCTCGCGAATCCACACTGAAGCTTTCTTT

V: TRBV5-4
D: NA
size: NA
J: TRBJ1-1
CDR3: CASSLASVNTEAFF
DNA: TGTGCCAGCAGCTTGGCGTCAGTGAACACTGAAGCTTTCTTT

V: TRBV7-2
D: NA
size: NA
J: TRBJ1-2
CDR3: CASSPILYGYTF
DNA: TGTGCCAGCAGCCCTATCCTGTATGGCTACACCTTC

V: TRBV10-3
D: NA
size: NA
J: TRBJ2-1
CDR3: CAISEGVGSYNEQFF
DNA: TGTGCCATCAGTGAAGGGGTAGGCTCCTACAATGAGCAGTTCTTC

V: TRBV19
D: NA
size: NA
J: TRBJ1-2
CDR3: CASRRDISYTF
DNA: TGTGCCAGTAGGAGGGACATTAGCTACACCTTC

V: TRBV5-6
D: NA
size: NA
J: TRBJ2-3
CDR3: CASSLVRSSTDTQYF
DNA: TGTGCCAGCAGCTTGGTGCGGTCTAGCACAGATACGCAGTATTTT

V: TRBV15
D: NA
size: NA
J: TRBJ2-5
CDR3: CATSRDLRDQETQYF
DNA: TGTGCCACCAGCAGAGATTTACGGGACCAAGAGACCCAGTACTTC

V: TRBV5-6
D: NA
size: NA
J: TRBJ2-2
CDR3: CASSLGQKGGELFF
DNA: TGTGCCAGCAGCTTAGGACAGAAAGGGGGGGAGCTGTTTTTT

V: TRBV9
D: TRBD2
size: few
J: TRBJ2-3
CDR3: CASSARLAGPTDTQYF
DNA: TGTGCCAGCAGCGCACGACTAGCGGGCCCCACAGATACGCAGTATTTT

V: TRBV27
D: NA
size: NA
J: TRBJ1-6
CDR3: CASRYGQNSPLHF
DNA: TGTGCCAGCAGGTACGGACAGAATTCACCCCTCCACTTT

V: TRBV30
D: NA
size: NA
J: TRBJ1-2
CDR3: CAWKGLSNYGYTF
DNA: TGTGCCTGGAAGGGGCTATCGAACTATGGCTACACCTTC